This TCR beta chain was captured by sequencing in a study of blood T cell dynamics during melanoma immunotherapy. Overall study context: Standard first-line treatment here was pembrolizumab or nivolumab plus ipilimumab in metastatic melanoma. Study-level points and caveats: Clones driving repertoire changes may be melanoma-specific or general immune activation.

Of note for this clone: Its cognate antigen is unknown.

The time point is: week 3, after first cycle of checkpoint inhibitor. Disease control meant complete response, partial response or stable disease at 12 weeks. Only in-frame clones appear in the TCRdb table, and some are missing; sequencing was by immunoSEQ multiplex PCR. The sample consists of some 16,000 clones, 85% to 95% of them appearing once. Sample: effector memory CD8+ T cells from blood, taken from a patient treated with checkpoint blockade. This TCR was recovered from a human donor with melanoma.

The CDR3 nucleotides read TGTGCCAGCAGCTTCGACTCCTCCTACGAGCAGTACTTC. Protein product: CASSFDSSYEQYF. The V gene is TRBV5-6, the J gene TRBJ2-7; D is unresolved. The CDR3 is 13 amino acids. The V gene lost 2 bases and the J gene lost 0 bases, with 6 bases spanning the gap. Per the germline V gene, CDR1 is SGHDT and CDR2 is YYEEEE.